This T cell receptor (beta chain) was captured in a study of T cell repertoires in aging, cancer and after chemotherapy. Comment on this clonotype: Its target is not known.

Findings and limits, study-wide: Lymphoid organ infiltration in hematological cancer patients may impair thymic emigration or peripheral T cell expansion. Loss of evenness, beyond lost richness, contributed to age-related TCR diversity decline in cancer patients.

TRB rearrangements spanning V, D and J were amplified using mixed TRB-A/B primers. TCRdb re-called the multiplex PCR reads through MiXCR, storing one row per CDR3 protein. Of under 9,000 distinct CDR3 sequences in the sample, approximately 31% were seen once. The template was genomic DNA from peripheral blood, not RNA. There are 17 residues in the CDR3. Trimming at V came to 2 bases and at J to 6 bases, leaving 10 bases not matched to a gene. Germline CDR1 reads MNHEY; CDR2 reads SVGEGT. Sequencing was carried out using blood. The receptor's source is a human donor with a blood cancer. The V call is TRBV6-2 or TRBV6-3, the J call TRBJ2-2, with 9 bases matching TRBD1. The CDR3 DNA follows: TGTGCCAGCAGTTACCTTACAGGGGGCGCGTACGCCGGGGAGCTGTTTTTT. Its translation: CASSYLTGGAYAGELFF.